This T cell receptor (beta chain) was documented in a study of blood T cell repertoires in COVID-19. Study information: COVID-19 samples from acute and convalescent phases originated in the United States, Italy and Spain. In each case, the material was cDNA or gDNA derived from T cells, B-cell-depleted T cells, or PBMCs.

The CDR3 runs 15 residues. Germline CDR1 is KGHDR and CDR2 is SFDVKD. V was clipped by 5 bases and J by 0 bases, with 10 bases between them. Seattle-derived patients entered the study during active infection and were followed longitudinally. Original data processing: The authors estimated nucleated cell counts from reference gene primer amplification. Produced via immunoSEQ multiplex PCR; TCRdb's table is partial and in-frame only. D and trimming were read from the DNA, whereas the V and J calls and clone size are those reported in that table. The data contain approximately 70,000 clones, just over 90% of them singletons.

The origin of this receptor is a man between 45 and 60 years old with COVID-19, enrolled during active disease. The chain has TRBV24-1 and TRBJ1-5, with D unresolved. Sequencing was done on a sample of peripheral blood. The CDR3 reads CATSASVHSNQPQHF. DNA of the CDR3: TGTGCCACCAGTGCTTCAGTTCATAGCAATCAGCCCCAGCATTTT.